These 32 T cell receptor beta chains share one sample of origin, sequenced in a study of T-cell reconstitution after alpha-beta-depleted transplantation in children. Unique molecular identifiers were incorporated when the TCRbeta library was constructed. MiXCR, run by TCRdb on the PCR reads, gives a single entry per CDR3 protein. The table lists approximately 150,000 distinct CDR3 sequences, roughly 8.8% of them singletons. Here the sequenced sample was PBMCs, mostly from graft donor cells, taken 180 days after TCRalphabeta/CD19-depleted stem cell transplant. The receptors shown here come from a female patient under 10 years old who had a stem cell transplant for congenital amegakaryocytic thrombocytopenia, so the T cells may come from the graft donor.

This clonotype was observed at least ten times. CDR3 sequence reads: CASSQDVGSSGEQYF. The CDR3 DNA reads as TGCGCCAGCAGCCAAGATGTGGGGAGTTCGGGCGAGCAGTACTTC. The V call is TRBV4-1, the J call TRBJ2-7; D may be TRBD2 (5 bases). Trimming took 0 bases from V and 6 from J, leaving 15 bases between them. CDR1 and CDR2 (germline): MGHRA, YSYEKL. The CDR3 has 15 residues.

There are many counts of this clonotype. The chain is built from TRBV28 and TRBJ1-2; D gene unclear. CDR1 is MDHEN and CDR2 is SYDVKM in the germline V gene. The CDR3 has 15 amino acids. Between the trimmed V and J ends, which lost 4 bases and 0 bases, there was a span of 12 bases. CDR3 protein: CASSSPGSANYGYTF. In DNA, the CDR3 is TGTGCCAGCAGTTCCCCCGGGTCCGCTAACTATGGCTACACCTTC.

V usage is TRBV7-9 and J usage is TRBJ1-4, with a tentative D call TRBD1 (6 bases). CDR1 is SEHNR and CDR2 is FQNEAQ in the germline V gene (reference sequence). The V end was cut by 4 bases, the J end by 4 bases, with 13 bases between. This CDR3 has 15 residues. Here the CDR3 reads CASSSQTGLNEKLFF. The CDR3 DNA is TGTGCCAGCAGCTCCCAGACAGGCCTTAATGAAAAACTGTTTTTT.

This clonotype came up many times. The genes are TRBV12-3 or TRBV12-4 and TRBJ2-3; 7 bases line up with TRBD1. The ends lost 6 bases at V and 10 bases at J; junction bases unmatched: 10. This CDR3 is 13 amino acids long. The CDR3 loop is CASSPDRELAQYF. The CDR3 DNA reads TGTGCCAGCAGCCCTGACAGGGAGCTGGCGCAGTATTTT.

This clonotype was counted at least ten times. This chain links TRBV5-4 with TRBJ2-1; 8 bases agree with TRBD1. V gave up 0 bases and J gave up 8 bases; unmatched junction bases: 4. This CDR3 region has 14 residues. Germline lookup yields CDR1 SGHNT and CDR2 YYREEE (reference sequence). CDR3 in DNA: TGTGCCAGCAGCTTGGCAGGACAGGGTTATGAGCAGTTCTTC. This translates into CASSLAGQGYEQFF.

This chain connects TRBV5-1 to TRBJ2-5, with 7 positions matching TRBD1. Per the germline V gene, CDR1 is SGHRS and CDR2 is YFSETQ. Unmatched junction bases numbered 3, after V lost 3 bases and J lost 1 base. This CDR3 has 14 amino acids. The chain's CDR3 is CASSSDRIQETQYF. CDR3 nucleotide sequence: TGCGCCAGCAGCTCGGACAGGATCCAAGAGACCCAGTACTTC. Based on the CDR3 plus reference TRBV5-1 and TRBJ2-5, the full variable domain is KAGVTQTPRYLIKTRGQQVTLSCSPISGHRSVSWYQQTPGQGLQFLFEYFSETQRNKGNFPGRFSGRQFSNSRSEMNVSTLELGDSALYLCASSSDRIQETQYFGPGTRLLVL.

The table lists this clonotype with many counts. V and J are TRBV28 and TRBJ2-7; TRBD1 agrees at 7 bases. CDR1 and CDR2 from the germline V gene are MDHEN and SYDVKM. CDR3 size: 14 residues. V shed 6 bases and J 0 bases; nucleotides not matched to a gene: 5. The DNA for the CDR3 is TGTGCCAGCAGACGTACAGGGGTCTCCTACGAGCAGTACTTC. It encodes CASRRTGVSYEQYF. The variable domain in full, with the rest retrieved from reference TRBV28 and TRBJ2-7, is DVKVTQSSRYLVKRTGEKVFLECVQDMDHENMFWYRQDPGLGLRLIYFSYDVKMKEKGDIPEGYSVSREKKERFSLILESASTNQTSMYLCASRRTGVSYEQYFGPGTRLTVT.

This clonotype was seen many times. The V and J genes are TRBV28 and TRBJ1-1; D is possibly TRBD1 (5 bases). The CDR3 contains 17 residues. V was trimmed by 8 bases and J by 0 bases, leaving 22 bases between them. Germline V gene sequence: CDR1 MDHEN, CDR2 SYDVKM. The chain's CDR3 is CASVSPFGALMNTEAFF. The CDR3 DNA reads TGTGCCAGCGTCTCCCCCTTCGGGGCGCTTATGAACACTGAAGCTTTCTTT.

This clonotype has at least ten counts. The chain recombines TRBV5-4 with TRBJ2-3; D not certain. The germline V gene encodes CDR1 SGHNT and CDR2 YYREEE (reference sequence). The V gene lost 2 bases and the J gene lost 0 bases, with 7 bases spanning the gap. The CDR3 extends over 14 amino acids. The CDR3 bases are TGTGCCAGCAGCTTAGGGTCAAGCACAGATACGCAGTATTTT. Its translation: CASSLGSSTDTQYF.

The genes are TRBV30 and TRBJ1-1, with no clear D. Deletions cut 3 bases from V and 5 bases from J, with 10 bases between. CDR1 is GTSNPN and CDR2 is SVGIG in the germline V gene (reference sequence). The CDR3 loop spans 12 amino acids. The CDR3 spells CAWRTPGTEAFF. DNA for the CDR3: TGTGCCTGGAGGACGCCGGGGACTGAAGCTTTCTTT.

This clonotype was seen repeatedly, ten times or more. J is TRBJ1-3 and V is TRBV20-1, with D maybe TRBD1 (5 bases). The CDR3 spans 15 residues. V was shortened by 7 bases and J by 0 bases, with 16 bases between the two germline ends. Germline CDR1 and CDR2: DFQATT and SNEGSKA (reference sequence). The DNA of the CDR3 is TGCAGTGTTGCATCTCGGGGCCGCTCTGGAAACACCATATATTTT. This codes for CSVASRGRSGNTIYF.

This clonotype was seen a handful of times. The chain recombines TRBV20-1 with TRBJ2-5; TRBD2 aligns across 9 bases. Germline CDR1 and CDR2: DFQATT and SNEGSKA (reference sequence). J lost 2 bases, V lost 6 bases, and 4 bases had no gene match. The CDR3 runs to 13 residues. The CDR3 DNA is TGCAGTGCCCGTCTAGCGGGGCAAGAGACCCAGTACTTC. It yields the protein CSARLAGQETQYF.

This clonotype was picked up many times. The CDR3 loop reads CSARGGGEQFF. The CDR3 region has the DNA TGCAGTGCTAGGGGCGGGGGTGAGCAGTTCTTC. This chain uses TRBV20-1 with TRBJ2-1; 7 bases align to TRBD2. The trim removed 3 bases at V and 9 bases at J, leaving 2 bases unmatched. From germline, CDR1 is DFQATT and CDR2 SNEGSKA (reference sequence). CDR3 size: 11 residues.

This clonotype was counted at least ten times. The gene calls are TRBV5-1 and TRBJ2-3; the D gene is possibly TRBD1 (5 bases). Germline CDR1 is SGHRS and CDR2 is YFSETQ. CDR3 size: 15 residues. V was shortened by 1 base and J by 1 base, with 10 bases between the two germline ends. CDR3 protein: CASSLYRPGTDTQYF. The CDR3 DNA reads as TGCGCCAGCAGCTTGTACAGGCCTGGCACAGATACGCAGTATTTT.

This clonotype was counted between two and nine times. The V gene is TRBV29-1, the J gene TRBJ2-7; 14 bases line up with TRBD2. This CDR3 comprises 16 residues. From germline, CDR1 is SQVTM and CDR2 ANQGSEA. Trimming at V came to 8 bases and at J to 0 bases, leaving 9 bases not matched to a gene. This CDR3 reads CSPGLAGGLSSYEQYF. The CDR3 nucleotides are TGCAGCCCAGGACTAGCGGGGGGACTGAGCTCCTACGAGCAGTACTTC.

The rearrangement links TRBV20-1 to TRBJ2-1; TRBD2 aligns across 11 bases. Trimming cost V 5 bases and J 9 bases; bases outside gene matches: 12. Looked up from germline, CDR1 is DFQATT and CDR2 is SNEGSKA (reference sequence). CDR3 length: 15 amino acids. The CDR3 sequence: CSARILALAGAEQFF. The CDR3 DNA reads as TGCAGTGCTCGGATCCTGGCACTAGCGGGGGCTGAGCAGTTCTTC.

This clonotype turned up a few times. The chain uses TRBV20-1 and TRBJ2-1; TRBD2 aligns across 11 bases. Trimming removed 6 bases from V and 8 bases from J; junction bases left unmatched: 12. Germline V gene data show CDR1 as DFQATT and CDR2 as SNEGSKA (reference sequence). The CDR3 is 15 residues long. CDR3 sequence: CSAPASGRLSDEQFF. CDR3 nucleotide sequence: TGCAGTGCCCCAGCTAGCGGGAGGCTCTCGGATGAGCAGTTCTTC.

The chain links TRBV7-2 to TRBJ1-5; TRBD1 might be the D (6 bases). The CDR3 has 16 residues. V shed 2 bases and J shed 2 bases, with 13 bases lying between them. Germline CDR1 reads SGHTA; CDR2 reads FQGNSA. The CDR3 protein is CASSLRIDRRNQPQHF. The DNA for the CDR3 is TGTGCCAGCAGCTTAAGGATTGACAGGCGCAATCAGCCCCAGCATTTT.

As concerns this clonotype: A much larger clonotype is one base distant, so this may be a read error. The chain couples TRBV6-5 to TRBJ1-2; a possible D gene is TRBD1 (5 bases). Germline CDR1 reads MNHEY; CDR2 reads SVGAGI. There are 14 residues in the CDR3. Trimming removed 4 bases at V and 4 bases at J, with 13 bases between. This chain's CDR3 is CASSCSEGTYGYTF. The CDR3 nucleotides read TGTGCCAGCAGTTGCTCGGAGGGGACCTATGGCTACACCTTC.

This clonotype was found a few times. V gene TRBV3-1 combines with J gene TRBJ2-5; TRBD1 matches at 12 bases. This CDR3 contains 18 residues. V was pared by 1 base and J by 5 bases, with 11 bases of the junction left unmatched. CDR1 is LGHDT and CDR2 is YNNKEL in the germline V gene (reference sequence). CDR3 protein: CASSQGLSGQGAEETQYF. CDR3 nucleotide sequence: TGTGCCAGCAGCCAAGGTTTGTCGGGACAGGGGGCCGAGGAGACCCAGTACTTC.

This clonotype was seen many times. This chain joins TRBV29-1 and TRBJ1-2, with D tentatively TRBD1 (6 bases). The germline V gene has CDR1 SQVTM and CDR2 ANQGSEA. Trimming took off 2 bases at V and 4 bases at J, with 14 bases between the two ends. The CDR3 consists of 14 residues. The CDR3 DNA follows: TGCAGCGTTGAAAACCGGGACACATTCTATGGCTACACCTTC. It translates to CSVENRDTFYGYTF.

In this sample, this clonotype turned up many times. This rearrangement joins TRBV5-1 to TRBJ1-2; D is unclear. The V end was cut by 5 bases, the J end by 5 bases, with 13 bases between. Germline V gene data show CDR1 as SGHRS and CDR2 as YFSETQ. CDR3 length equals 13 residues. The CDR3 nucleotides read TGCGCCAGCAGGAGGCCGAGGAAGTATGGCTACACCTTC. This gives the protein CASRRPRKYGYTF.

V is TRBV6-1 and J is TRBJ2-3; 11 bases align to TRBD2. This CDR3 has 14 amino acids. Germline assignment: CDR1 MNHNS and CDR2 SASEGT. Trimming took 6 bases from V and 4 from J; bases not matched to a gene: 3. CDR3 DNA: TGTGCCAGCAGGACTAGCGGGGACTCAGATACGCAGTATTTT. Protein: CASRTSGDSDTQYF.

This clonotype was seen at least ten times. The CDR3 spells CASSLGGGRTDTQYF. CDR3 in DNA: TGTGCCAGCAGCTTAGGGGGGGGGCGTACAGATACGCAGTATTTT. The chain joins TRBV7-8 to TRBJ2-3, with D possibly TRBD2 on 7 matching bases. The length of the CDR3 is 15 residues. The germline V and J ends were trimmed by 1 base and 3 bases, with 11 bases remaining between them. Germline V gene data show CDR1 as SGHVS and CDR2 as FQNEAQ.

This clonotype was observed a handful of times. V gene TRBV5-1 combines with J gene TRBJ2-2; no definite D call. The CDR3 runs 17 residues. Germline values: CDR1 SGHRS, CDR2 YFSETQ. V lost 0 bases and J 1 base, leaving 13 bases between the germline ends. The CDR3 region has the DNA TGCGCCAGCAGCTTGGCCATAGGGCTTCTGAACACCGGGGAGCTGTTTTTT. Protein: CASSLAIGLLNTGELFF. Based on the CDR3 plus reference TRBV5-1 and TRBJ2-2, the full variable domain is KAGVTQTPRYLIKTRGQQVTLSCSPISGHRSVSWYQQTPGQGLQFLFEYFSETQRNKGNFPGRFSGRQFSNSRSEMNVSTLELGDSALYLCASSLAIGLLNTGELFFGEGSRLTVL.

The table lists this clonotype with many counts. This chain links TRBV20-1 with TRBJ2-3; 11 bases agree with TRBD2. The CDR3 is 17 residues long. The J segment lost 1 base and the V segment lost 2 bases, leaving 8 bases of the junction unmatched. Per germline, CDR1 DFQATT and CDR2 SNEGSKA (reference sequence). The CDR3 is CSARYPRLAGRTDTQYF. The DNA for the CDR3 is TGCAGTGCTAGATACCCCCGACTAGCGGGACGCACAGATACGCAGTATTTT.

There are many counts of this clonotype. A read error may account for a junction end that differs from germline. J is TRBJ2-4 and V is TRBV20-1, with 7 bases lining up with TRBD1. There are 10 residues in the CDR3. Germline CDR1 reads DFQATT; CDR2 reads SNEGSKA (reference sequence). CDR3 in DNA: TGCAGTGCTAGAACCGGGACAGTCAGCTTC. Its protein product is CSARTGTVSF.

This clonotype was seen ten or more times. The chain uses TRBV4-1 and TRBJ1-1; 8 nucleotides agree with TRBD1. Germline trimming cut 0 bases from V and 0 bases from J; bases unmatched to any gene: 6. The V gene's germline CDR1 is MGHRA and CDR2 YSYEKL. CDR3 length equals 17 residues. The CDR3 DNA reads TGCGCCAGCAGCCAAGATGAGGGACAGGAACTGAACACTGAAGCTTTCTTT. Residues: CASSQDEGQELNTEAFF.

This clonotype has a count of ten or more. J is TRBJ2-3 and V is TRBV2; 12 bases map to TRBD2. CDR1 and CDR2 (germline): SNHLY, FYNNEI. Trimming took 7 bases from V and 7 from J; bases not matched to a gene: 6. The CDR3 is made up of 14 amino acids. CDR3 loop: CASKASGGANTQYF. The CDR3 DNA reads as TGTGCCAGCAAGGCTAGCGGGGGGGCAAATACGCAGTATTTT.

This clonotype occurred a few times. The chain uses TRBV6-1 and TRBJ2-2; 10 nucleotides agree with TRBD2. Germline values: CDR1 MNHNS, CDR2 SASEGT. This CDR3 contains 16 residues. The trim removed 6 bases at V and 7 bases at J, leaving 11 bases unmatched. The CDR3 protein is CASSPGTSVLGGELFF. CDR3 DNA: TGTGCCAGCAGCCCTGGGACTAGCGTTTTGGGCGGGGAGCTGTTTTTT.

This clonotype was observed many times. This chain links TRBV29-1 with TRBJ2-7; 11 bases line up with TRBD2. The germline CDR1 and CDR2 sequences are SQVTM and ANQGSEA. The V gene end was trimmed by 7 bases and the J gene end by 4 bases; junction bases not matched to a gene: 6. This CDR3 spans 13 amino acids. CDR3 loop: CSASGTSGYEQYF. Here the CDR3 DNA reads TGCAGCGCTTCCGGGACTAGCGGTTACGAGCAGTACTTC.

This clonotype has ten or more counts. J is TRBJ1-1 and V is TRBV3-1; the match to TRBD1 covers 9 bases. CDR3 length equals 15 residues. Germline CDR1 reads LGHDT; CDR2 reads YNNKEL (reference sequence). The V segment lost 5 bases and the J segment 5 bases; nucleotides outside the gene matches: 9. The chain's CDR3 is CASSSGTGMGTEAFF. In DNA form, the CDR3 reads TGTGCCAGCAGCTCCGGGACAGGGATGGGTACTGAAGCTTTCTTT.